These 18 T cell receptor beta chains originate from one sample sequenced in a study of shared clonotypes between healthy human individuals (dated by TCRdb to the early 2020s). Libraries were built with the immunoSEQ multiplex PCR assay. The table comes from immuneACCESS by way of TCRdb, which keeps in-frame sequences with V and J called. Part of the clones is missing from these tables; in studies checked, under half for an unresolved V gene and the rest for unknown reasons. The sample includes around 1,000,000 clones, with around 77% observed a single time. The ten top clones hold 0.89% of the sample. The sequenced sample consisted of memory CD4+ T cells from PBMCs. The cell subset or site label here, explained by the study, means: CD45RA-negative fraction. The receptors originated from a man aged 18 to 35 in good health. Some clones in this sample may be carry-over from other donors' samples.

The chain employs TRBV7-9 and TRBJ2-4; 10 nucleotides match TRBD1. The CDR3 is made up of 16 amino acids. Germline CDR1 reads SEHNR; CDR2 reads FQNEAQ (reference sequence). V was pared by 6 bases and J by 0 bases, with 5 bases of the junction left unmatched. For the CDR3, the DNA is TGTGCCAGCAGGGACAGGGGGAGCTTAGCCAAAAACATTCAGTACTTC. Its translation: CASRDRGSLAKNIQYF.

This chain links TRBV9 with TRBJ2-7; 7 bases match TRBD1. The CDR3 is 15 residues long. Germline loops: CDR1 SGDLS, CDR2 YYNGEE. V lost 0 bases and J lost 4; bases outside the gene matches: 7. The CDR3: CASSVAPGQQYEQYF. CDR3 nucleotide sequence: TGTGCCAGCAGCGTAGCTCCGGGACAGCAGTACGAGCAGTACTTC.

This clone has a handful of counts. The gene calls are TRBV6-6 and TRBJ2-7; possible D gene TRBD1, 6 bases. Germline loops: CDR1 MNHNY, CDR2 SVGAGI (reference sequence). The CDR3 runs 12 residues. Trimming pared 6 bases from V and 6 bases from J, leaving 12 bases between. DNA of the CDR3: TGTGCCAGCAGCCAAAACAGGGCCGAGCAGTACTTC. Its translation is CASSQNRAEQYF.

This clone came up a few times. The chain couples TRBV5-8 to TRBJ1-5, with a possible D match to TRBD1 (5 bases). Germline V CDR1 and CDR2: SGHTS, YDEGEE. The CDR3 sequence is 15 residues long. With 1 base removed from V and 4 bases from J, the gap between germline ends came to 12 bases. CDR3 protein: CASSLRTRENQPQHF. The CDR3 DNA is TGTGCCAGCAGCTTGAGAACCAGGGAAAATCAGCCCCAGCATTTT.

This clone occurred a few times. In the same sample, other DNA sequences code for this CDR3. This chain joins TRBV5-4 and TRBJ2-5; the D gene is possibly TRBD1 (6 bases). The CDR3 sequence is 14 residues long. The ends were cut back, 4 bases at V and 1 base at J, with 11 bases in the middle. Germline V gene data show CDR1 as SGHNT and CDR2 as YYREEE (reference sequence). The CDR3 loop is CASSPGTSQETQYF. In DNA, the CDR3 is TGTGCCAGCAGCCCCGGGACATCCCAAGAGACCCAGTACTTC.

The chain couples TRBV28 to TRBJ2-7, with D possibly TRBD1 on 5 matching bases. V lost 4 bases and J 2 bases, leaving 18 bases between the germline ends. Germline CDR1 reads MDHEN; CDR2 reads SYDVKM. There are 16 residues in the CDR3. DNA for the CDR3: TGTGCCAGCAGTTCCCCGTTGGGGCGGCTGGCCTACGAGCAGTACTTC. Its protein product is CASSSPLGRLAYEQYF.

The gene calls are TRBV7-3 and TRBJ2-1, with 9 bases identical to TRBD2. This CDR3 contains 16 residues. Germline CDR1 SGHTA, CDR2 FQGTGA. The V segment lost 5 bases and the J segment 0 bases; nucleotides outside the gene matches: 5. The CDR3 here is CASSTRTSDSYNEQFF. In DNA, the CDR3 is TGTGCCAGCAGCACCCGGACTAGCGACTCCTACAATGAGCAGTTCTTC.

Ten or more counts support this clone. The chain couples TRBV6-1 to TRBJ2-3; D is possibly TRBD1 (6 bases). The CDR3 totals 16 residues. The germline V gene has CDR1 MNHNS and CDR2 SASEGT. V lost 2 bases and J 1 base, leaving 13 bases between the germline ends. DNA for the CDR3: TGTGCCAGCAGTGAAAGAGGGGGAGTCGGCACAGATACGCAGTATTTT. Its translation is CASSERGGVGTDTQYF.

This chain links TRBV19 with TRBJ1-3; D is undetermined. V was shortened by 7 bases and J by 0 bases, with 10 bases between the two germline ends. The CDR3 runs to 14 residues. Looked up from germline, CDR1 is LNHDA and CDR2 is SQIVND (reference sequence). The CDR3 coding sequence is TGTGCCAGTAACGAGGCGAGCTCTGGAAACACCATATATTTT. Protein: CASNEASSGNTIYF.

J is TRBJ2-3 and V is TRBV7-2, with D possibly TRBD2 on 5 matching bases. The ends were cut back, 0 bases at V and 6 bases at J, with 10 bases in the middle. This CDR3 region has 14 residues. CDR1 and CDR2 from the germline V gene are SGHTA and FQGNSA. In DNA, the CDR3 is TGTGCCAGCAGCTTAGCGCTCCGGGGTGATACGCAGTATTTT. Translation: CASSLALRGDTQYF.

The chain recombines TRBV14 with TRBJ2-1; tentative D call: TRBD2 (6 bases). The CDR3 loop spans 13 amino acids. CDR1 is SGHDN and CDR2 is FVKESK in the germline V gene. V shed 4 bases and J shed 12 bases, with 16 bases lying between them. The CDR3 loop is CASSPSSGRGQFF. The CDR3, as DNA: TGTGCCAGCAGCCCCTCGTCCGGGAGAGGGCAGTTCTTC.

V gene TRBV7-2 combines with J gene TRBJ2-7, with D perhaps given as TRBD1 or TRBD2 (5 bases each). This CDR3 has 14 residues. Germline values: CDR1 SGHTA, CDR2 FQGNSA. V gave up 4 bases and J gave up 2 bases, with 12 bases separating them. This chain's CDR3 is CASSSTLGAYEQYF. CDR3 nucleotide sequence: TGTGCCAGCAGCTCTACACTGGGGGCCTACGAGCAGTACTTC.

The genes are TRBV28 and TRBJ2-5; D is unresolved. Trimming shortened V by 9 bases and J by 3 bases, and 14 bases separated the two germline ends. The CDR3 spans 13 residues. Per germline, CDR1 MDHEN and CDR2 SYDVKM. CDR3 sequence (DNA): TGTGCCAGTGGGGTGGCAGATAAAGAGACCCAGTACTTC. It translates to CASGVADKETQYF.

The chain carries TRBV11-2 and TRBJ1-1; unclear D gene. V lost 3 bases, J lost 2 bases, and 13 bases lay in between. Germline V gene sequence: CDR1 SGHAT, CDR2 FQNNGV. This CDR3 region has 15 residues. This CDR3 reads CASSLVGNFNTEAFF. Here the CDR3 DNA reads TGTGCCAGCAGCTTGGTAGGGAATTTCAACACTGAAGCTTTCTTT.

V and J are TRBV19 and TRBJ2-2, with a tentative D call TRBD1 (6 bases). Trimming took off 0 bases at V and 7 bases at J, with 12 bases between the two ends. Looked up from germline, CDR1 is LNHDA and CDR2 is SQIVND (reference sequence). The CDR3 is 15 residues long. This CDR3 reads CASSIEQGMGGELFF. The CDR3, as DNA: TGTGCCAGTAGTATAGAACAGGGAATGGGCGGGGAGCTGTTTTTT.

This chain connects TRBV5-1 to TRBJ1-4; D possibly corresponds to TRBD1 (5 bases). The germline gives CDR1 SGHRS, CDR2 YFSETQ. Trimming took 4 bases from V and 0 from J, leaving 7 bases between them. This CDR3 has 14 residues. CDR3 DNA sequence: TGCGCCAGCAGCGTGGGGGCAACTAATGAAAAACTGTTTTTT. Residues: CASSVGATNEKLFF.

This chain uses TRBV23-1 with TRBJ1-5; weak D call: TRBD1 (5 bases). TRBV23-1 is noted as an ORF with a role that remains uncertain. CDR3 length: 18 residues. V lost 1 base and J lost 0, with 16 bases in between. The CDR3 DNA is TGCGCCAGCAGTCAATTGGTCCCTGGGGGGAGTAGCAATCAGCCCCAGCATTTT. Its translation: CASSQLVPGGSSNQPQHF.

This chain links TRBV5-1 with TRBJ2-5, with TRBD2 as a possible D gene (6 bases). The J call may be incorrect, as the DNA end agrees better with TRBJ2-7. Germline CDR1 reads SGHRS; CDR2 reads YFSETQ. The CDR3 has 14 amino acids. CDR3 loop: CASSLDGSSYEQYF. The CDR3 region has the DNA TGCGCCAGCAGCTTGGACGGGAGCTCCTACGAGCAGTACTTC.